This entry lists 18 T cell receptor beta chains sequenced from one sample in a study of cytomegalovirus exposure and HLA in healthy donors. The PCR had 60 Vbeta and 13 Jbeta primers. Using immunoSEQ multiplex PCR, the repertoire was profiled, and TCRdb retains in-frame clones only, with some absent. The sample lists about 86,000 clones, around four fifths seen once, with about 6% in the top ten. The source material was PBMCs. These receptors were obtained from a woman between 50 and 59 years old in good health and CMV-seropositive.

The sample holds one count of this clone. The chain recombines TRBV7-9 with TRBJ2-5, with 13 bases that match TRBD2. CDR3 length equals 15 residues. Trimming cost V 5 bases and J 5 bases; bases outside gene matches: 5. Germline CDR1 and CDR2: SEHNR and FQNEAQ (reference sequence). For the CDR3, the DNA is TGTGCCAGCAGCAAACTAGCGGGAGGGTGGGAGACCCAGTACTTC. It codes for CASSKLAGGWETQYF.

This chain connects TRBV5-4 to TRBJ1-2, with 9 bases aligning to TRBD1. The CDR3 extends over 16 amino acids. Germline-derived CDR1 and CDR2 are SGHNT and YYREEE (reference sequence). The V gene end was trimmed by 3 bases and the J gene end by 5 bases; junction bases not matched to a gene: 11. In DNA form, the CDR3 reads TGTGCCAGCAGCTCCTCCGGACAGGGGCTGGGTTATGGCTACACCTTC. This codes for CASSSSGQGLGYGYTF.

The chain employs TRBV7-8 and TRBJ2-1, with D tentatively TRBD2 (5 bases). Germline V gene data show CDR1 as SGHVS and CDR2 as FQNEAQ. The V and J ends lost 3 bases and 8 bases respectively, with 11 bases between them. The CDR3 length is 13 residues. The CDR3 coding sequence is TGTGCCAGCAGCTTTACTAGTGTACATGAGCAGTTCTTC. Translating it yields CASSFTSVHEQFF.

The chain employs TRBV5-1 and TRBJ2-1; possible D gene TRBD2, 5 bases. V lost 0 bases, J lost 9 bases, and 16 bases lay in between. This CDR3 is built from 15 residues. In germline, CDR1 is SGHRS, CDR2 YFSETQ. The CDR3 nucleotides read TGCGCCAGCAGCTTGGAGGGAGTTTCCCCAATTGAGCAGTTCTTC. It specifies CASSLEGVSPIEQFF.

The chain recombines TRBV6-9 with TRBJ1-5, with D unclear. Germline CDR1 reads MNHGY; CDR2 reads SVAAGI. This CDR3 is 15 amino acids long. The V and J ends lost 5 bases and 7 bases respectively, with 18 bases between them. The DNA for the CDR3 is TGTGCCAGCAGTCCAAGGGTGGAGGGCAGCCAGCCCCAGCATTTT. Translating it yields CASSPRVEGSQPQHF.

Here the CDR3 reads CASSLDLAVTYNEQFF. In DNA form, the CDR3 reads TGTGCCAGCAGCTTAGATCTGGCGGTGACCTACAATGAGCAGTTCTTC. The rearrangement links TRBV11-2 to TRBJ2-1; D ambiguous. There are 16 residues in the CDR3. The germline V and J ends were trimmed by 0 bases and 2 bases, with 11 bases remaining between them. In germline, CDR1 is SGHAT, CDR2 FQNNGV.

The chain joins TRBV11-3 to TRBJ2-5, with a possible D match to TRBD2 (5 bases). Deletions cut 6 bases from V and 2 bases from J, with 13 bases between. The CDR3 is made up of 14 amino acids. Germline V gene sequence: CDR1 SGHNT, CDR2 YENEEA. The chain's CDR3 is CASSSPRGQETQYF. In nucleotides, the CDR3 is TGTGCCAGCAGTTCGCCCCGCGGGCAAGAGACCCAGTACTTC.

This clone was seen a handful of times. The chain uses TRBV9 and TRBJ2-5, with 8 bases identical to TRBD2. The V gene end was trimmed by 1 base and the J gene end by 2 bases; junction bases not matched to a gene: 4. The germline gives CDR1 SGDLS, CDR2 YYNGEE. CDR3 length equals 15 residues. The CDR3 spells CASSVSGGGQETQYF. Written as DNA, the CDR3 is TGTGCCAGCAGCGTAAGTGGCGGGGGGCAAGAGACCCAGTACTTC.

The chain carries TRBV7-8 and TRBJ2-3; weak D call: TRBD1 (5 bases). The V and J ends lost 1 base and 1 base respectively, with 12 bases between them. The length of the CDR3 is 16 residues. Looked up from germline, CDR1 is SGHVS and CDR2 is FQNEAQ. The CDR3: CASSLGLGRGTDTQYF. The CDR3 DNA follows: TGTGCCAGCAGCTTAGGCCTTGGCAGGGGCACAGATACGCAGTATTTT.

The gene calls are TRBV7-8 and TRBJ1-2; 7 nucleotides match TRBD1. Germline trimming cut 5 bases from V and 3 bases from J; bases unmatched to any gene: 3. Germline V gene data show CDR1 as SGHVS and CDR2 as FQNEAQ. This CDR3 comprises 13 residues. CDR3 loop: CASSPGQDYGYTF. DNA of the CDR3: TGTGCCAGCAGCCCCGGACAGGACTATGGCTACACCTTC.

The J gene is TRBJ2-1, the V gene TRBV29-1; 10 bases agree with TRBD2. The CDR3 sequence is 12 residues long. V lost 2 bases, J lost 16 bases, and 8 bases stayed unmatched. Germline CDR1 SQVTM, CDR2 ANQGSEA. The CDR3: CSVELAGVVVFF. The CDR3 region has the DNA TGCAGCGTTGAACTAGCGGGAGTCGTAGTCTTCTTC.

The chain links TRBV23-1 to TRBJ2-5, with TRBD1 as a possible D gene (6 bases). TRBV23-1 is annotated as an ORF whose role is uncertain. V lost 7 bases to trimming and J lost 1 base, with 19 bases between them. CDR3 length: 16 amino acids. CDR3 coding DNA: TGCGCCAGCACCCGACGGGGCAGGGGTACCCAAGAGACCCAGTACTTC. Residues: CASTRRGRGTQETQYF.

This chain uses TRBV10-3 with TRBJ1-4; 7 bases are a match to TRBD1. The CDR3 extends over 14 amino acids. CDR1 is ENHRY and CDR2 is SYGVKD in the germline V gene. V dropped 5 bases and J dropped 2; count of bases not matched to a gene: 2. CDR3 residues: CAISQGGTNEKLFF. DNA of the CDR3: TGTGCCATCAGTCAGGGGGGCACTAATGAAAAACTGTTTTTT.

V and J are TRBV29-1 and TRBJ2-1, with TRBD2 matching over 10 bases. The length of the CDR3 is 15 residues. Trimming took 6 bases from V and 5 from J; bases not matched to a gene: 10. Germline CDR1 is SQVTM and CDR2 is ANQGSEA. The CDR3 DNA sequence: TGCAGCGTGGCACTAGGACTAGCGGTTAACAATGAGCAGTTCTTC. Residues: CSVALGLAVNNEQFF.

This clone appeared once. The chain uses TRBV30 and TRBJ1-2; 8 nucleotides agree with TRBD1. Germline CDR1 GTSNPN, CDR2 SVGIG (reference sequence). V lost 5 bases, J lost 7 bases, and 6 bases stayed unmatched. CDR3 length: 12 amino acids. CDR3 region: CAWLATGGGYTF. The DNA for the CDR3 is TGTGCCTGGTTAGCCACAGGGGGTGGCTACACCTTC.

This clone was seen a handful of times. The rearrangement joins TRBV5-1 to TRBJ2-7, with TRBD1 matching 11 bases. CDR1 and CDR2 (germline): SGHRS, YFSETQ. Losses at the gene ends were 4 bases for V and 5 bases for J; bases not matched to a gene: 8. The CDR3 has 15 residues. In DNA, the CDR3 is TGCGCCAGCAGCGTGGGACAGGGGGATTATAACGAGCAGTACTTC. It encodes CASSVGQGDYNEQYF.

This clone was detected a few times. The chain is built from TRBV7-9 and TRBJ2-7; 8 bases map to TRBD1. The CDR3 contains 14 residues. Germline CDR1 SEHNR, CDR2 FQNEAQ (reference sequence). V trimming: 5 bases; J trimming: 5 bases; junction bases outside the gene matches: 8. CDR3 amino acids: CASSEGTGGDEQYF. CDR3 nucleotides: TGTGCCAGCAGCGAAGGGACAGGCGGGGACGAGCAGTACTTC.

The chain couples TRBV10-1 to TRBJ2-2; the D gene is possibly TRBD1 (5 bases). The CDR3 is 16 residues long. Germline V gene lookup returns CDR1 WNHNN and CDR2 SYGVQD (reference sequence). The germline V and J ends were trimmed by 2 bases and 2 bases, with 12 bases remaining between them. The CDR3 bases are TGCGCCAGCAGTGAGAGAAGGGGATTAAACACCGGGGAGCTGTTTTTT. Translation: CASSERRGLNTGELFF.